The 8 T cell receptor beta chains below were found in one sample sequenced in a study of T cell clonotyping in hematopoietic cell transplantation (dated by TCRdb to about 2021). The library was made by the immunoSEQ multiplex PCR assay. Held by TCRdb, this immuneACCESS table contains in-frame sequences only and omits some clones. Under half of the omission traces to an unresolved V gene where checked; the cause of the rest is unknown. The sample table contains about 36,000 clones; only one count was recorded for over 80% of them. The top ten clonotypes cover under 2.5% of the sample. The sequenced material came from peripheral blood mononuclear cells. All receptors derive from a woman aged 40 to 49 in good health. Some clones in this sample may be carry-over from other donors' samples.

J is TRBJ1-3 and V is TRBV29-1; D uncertain. V shed 6 bases and J shed 2 bases, with 11 bases lying between them. Germline assignment: CDR1 SQVTM and CDR2 ANQGSEA. CDR3 length equals 13 residues. CDR3 DNA: TGCAGCGTAGAGCGGCGGGCTGGAAACACCATATATTTT. It specifies CSVERRAGNTIYF. The whole variable domain, filled in from reference TRBV29-1 and TRBJ1-3, reads SAVISQKPSRDICQRGTSLTIQCQVDSQVTMMFWYRQQPGQSLTLIATANQGSEATYESGFVIDKFPISRPNLTFSTLTVSNMSPEDSSIYLCSVERRAGNTIYFGEGSWLTVV.

The chain has TRBV14 and TRBJ2-5, with D perhaps assigned TRBD1 or TRBD2 (6 bases each). Germline CDR1 SGHDN, CDR2 FVKESK. The CDR3 loop spans 15 amino acids. The V gene lost 6 bases and the J gene lost 4 bases, with 18 bases spanning the gap. CDR3 region: CASSITGGGGETQYF. The CDR3 coding sequence is TGTGCCAGCAGTATCACTGGTGGAGGGGGAGAGACCCAGTACTTC.

The chain links TRBV30 to TRBJ1-1, with a possible D match to TRBD1 (5 bases). The CDR3 is 13 amino acids. Germline CDR1 is GTSNPN and CDR2 is SVGIG (reference sequence). The V and J ends lost 0 bases and 0 bases respectively, with 5 bases between them. CDR3 DNA sequence: TGTGCCTGGAGTGTAGGGGTGAACACTGAAGCTTTCTTT. Translation: CAWSVGVNTEAFF. The full variable domain, completed using reference TRBV30 and TRBJ1-1, is SQTIHQWPATLVQPVGSPLSLECTVEGTSNPNLYWYRQAAGRGLQLLFYSVGIGQISSEVPQNLSASRPQDRQFILSSKKLLLSDSGFYLCAWSVGVNTEAFFGQGTRLTVV.

A remark on this clone: The junction differs from germline at one of its ends, possibly a read error. V is TRBV5-8 and J is TRBJ2-7; D perhaps matches TRBD1 (6 bases). The CDR3 extends over 11 amino acids. CDR1 and CDR2 from the germline V gene are SGHTS and YDEGEE. The CDR3 reads CASSLGAMGTF. For the CDR3, the DNA is TGTGCCAGCAGCTTGGGAGCCATGGGGACATTC.

This clone showed up just once. The CDR3 nucleotides read TGTGCCACGCCTGGGACTAGCAATACCGGGGAGCTGTTTTTT. This sequence encodes CATPGTSNTGELFF. The gene calls are TRBV19 and TRBJ2-2; 9 nucleotides line up with TRBD2. The germline gives CDR1 LNHDA, CDR2 SQIVND (reference sequence). Trimming cost V 10 bases and J 5 bases; bases outside gene matches: 8. CDR3 length equals 14 residues.

This chain joins TRBV7-8 and TRBJ2-5, with D possibly TRBD2 on 5 matching bases. The CDR3 has 11 residues. Germline V CDR1 and CDR2: SGHVS, FQNEAQ. The ends were cut back, 6 bases at V and 7 bases at J, with 9 bases in the middle. CDR3 residues: CASRQEGTQYF. In nucleotides, the CDR3 is TGTGCCAGCAGGCAAGAGGGGACCCAGTACTTC.

The chain employs TRBV28 and TRBJ2-7; weak D call: TRBD1 (5 bases). Trimming stripped 5 bases from V and 2 bases from J, with 10 bases between. The CDR3 loop spans 13 amino acids. CDR1 and CDR2 (germline): MDHEN, SYDVKM. CDR3 loop: CASSVTATYEQYF. CDR3 nucleotides: TGTGCCAGCAGTGTGACAGCGACCTACGAGCAGTACTTC.

The rearrangement uses TRBV28 and TRBJ1-2; maybe TRBD1 (6 bases). Germline CDR1 is MDHEN and CDR2 is SYDVKM. V gave up 3 bases and J gave up 3 bases, with 11 bases separating them. There are 14 residues in the CDR3. CDR3 protein: CASSFRTADYGYTF. CDR3 DNA: TGTGCCAGCAGTTTCAGGACAGCGGACTATGGCTACACCTTC.